In its sample, the clone carrying this TCR beta chain was seen a few times. The data originate from a study of blood T cells in healthy people across ages. Then a second PCR, running about 7 to 11 cycles, was carried out with a sample-barcoded 5' primer and a J-beta primer mix. Each CDR3 protein gets one entry after TCRdb re-called the 5' RACE reads with MiXCR. The sample carries over 750,000 distinct CDR3 sequences, 20% to 30% recorded once. The data were also submitted as part of a second study, on T cells of mothers and their children.

Sequencing was performed on blood. The clonotype was recovered from a boy under 18 in good health.

The CDR3 sequence is CASSLRQPPYEQYF. CDR3 nucleotides: TGTGCCAGCAGCTTGAGGCAGCCACCCTACGAGCAGTACTTC. The chain recombines TRBV7-9 with TRBJ2-7, with D hard to call. CDR1 and CDR2 from the germline V gene are SEHNR and FQNEAQ (reference sequence). Trimming left V 3 bases short and J 2 bases short, with 11 bases between. The CDR3 is 14 residues long.